The T cell receptor beta chain described here comes from a study of cytomegalovirus exposure and HLA in healthy donors. As concerns this clone: What it recognizes is unknown.

The CDR3 sequence is 14 residues long. Germline V gives CDR1 GTSNPN, CDR2 SVGIG (reference sequence). Trimming left V 2 bases short and J 3 bases short, with 11 bases between. Study results and limitations: The study reported that TCR beta sequences accurately predicted HLA-A and HLA-B alleles in most subjects. Cytomegalovirus association was listed for 150 to 200 TCR beta chains.

Amplification used 60 Vbeta primers and 13 Jbeta primers. Method: immunoSEQ multiplex PCR; TCRdb's copy keeps in-frame clones and lacks some. This sample has under 200,000 clones; 82% occur once, and the top ten carry about 0.98%. The rearrangement uses TRBV30 and TRBJ2-1, with D hard to call. Sequencing input: PBMCs. This sequence originates from a girl aged 2-10 years in good health and CMV-seropositive. CDR3 loop: CAWSHPRGYNEQFF. The CDR3 DNA reads TGTGCCTGGAGTCACCCTAGAGGCTACAATGAGCAGTTCTTC.